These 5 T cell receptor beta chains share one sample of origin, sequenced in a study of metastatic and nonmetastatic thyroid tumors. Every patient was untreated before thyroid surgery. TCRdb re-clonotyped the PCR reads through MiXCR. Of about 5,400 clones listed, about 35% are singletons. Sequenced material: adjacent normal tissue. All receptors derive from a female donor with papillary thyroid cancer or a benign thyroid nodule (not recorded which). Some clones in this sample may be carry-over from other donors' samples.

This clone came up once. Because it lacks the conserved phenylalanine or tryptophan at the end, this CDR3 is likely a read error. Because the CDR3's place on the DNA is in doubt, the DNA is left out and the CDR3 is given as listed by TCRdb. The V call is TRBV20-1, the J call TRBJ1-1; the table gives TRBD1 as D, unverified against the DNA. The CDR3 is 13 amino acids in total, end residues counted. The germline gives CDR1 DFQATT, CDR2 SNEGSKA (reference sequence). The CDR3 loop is CSARPPGTGADFS.

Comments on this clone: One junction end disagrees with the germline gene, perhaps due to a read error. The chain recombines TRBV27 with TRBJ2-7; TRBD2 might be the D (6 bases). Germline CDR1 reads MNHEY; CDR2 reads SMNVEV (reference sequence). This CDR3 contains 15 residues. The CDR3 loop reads CANSLGAGLTYEQYF. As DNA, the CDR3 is TGTGCCAACAGTTTAGGGGCTGGACTAACGTACGAGCAGTACTTC.

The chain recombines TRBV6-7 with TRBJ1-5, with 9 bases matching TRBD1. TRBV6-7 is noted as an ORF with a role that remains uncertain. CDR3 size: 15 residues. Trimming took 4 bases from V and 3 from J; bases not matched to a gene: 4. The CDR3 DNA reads TGTGCCAGCAGTTCAGACAGGGGGAACAATCAGCCCCAGCATTTT. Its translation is CASSSDRGNNQPQHF.

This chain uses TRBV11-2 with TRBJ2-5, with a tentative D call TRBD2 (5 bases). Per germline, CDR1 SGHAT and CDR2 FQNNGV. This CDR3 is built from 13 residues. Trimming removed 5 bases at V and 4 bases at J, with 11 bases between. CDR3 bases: TGTGCCAGCAGCCTTAGCCGGGGAGAGACCCAGTACTTC. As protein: CASSLSRGETQYF.

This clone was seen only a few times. The CDR3 bases are TGTGCCAGTAGTATTCAGGGATTTAACACCGGGGAGCTGTTTTTT. Its translation: CASSIQGFNTGELFF. The rearrangement links TRBV19 to TRBJ2-2; TRBD1 is a possible D gene (5 bases). The CDR3 has 15 amino acids. V was cut by 3 bases and J by 2 bases, with 10 bases left in between. In germline, CDR1 is LNHDA, CDR2 SQIVND (reference sequence). Looking up the rest from reference TRBV19 and TRBJ2-2 gives the full variable domain: DGGITQSPKYLFRKEGQNVTLSCEQNLNHDAMYWYRQDPGQGLRLIYYSQIVNDFQKGDIAEGYSVSREKKESFPLTVTSAQKNPTAFYLCASSIQGFNTGELFFGEGSRLTVL.